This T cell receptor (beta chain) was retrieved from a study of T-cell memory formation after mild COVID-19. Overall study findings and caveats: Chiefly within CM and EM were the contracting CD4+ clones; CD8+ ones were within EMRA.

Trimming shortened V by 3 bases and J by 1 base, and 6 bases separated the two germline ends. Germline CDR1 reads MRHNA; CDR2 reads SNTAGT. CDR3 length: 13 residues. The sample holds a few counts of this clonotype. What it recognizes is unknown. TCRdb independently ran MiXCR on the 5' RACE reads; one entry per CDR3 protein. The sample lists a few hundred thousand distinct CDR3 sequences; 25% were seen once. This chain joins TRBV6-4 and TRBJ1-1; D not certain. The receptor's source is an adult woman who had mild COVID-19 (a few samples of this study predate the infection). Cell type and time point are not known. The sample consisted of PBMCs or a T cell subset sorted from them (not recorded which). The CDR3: CASSDEWNTEAFF. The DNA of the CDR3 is TGTGCCAGCAGTGATGAGTGGAACACTGAAGCTTTCTTT.